The 32 T cell receptor beta chains below were found in one sample sequenced in a study of cytomegalovirus exposure and HLA in healthy donors. 60 Vbeta and 13 Jbeta primers were used in PCR. Clones were sequenced by immunoSEQ multiplex PCR, and TCRdb holds only the in-frame ones, with some missing. The data show roughly 200,000 clones, about 77% seen once. Sequencing was carried out using PBMCs. The source of these receptors is a female donor in good health and CMV-seronegative.

This chain joins TRBV7-6 and TRBJ1-1; D not resolved. V lost 5 bases to trimming and J lost 6 bases, with 16 bases between them. The CDR3 contains 14 residues. Germline CDR1 reads SGHVS; CDR2 reads FNYEAQ. The DNA of the CDR3 is TGTGCCAGCAGCCCAGAACCGGGGAGGTCTGAAGCTTTCTTT. It specifies CASSPEPGRSEAFF.

The chain uses TRBV7-9 and TRBJ2-1; D perhaps matches TRBD2 (6 bases). Germline V lookup: CDR1 SEHNR, CDR2 FQNEAQ (reference sequence). The V and J ends lost 1 base and 1 base respectively, with 11 bases between them. The CDR3 is 16 residues long. The CDR3 sequence: CASSLEGRRSYNEQFF. CDR3 nucleotide sequence: TGTGCCAGCAGCTTAGAGGGGAGGAGGTCCTACAATGAGCAGTTCTTC.

The CDR3 loop is CASSPGTDYEETQYF. CDR3 in DNA: TGCGCCAGCAGCCCCGGGACTGACTATGAAGAGACCCAGTACTTC. The rearrangement links TRBV5-1 to TRBJ2-5; D is possibly TRBD2 (6 bases). V gave up 4 bases and J gave up 3 bases, with 16 bases separating them. The CDR3 runs 15 residues. Germline V gene lookup returns CDR1 SGHRS and CDR2 YFSETQ.

This clone was seen a few times. The chain recombines TRBV5-6 with TRBJ1-2; D gene unclear. V lost 0 bases to trimming and J lost 4 bases, with 7 bases between them. Germline assignment: CDR1 SGHDT and CDR2 YYEEEE. The CDR3 length is 13 residues. CDR3 protein: CASSLAGSYGYTF. CDR3 DNA: TGTGCCAGCAGCTTGGCGGGATCCTATGGCTACACCTTC.

The V gene is TRBV9, the J gene TRBJ1-6; possible D gene TRBD1, 5 bases. The CDR3 is made up of 18 amino acids. The V end was cut by 2 bases, the J end by 0 bases, with 15 bases between. Germline lookup yields CDR1 SGDLS and CDR2 YYNGEE. CDR3 DNA: TGTGCCAGCAGCGTTGACTCAGGGAGGAGCTCCTATAATTCACCCCTCCACTTT. Protein sequence: CASSVDSGRSSYNSPLHF.

The V and J genes are TRBV5-1 and TRBJ2-2; tentative D call: TRBD1 (6 bases). Germline lookup yields CDR1 SGHRS and CDR2 YFSETQ. This CDR3 is built from 16 residues. V lost 1 base and J 4 bases, leaving 14 bases between the germline ends. The CDR3 protein is CASSLRGQGTTGELFF. The DNA for the CDR3 is TGCGCCAGCAGCTTGCGAGGGCAGGGGACCACCGGGGAGCTGTTTTTT.

This clone was seen once. The chain recombines TRBV5-8 with TRBJ2-1; 11 bases agree with TRBD2. This CDR3 is 16 amino acids long. The V gene's germline CDR1 is SGHTS and CDR2 YDEGEE. With 4 bases clipped from V and 2 bases from J, the junction kept 5 bases outside the gene matches. The CDR3 DNA sequence: TGTGCCAGCAGCCGACTAGCGGGATTAACCTACAATGAGCAGTTCTTC. It translates to CASSRLAGLTYNEQFF.

This clone was recorded only once. J is TRBJ2-7 and V is TRBV21-1; no check of the table's D call, TRBD1, against the DNA was made. TRBV21-1 is assigned pseudogene status. The CDR3 runs 15 residues. The DNA of the CDR3 is TGTGCCAGCAGCCCCCGACCGACAGGGCCCCACGAGCAGTACTTC. Translating gives CASSPRPTGPHEQYF.

The CDR3 spells CASSTGRKPQHF. For the CDR3, the DNA is TGTGCCAGCAGTACAGGACGCAAGCCCCAGCATTTT. V usage is TRBV2 and J usage is TRBJ1-5, with a possible D match to TRBD1 (5 bases). Per the germline V gene, CDR1 is SNHLY and CDR2 is FYNNEI. V lost 5 bases and J 8 bases, leaving 10 bases between the germline ends. The CDR3 runs 12 residues.

The rearrangement links TRBV7-3 to TRBJ2-1; 8 nucleotides agree with TRBD1. The ends lost 6 bases at V and 0 bases at J; junction bases unmatched: 7. The germline gives CDR1 SGHTA, CDR2 FQGTGA. The CDR3 runs 16 residues. The CDR3 spells CASSSYRGSSYNEQFF. CDR3 bases: TGTGCCAGCAGTTCCTACAGGGGGAGCTCCTACAATGAGCAGTTCTTC.

V and J are TRBV5-5 and TRBJ1-2; 8 bases are a match to TRBD1. Trimming removed 4 bases from V and 3 bases from J; junction bases left unmatched: 20. The germline V gene has CDR1 SGHKS and CDR2 YYEKEE (reference sequence). The CDR3 contains 19 residues. Here the CDR3 DNA reads TGTGCCAGCAGCCTACTACCCTGGGCGACAGGGGAGAGGGACTATGGCTACACCTTC. Amino acids: CASSLLPWATGERDYGYTF.

The chain employs TRBV11-3 and TRBJ2-3; perhaps TRBD1 as D (6 bases). Germline CDR1 is SGHNT and CDR2 is YENEEA. V lost 5 bases to trimming and J lost 4 bases, with 16 bases between them. CDR3 length: 15 residues. The DNA for the CDR3 is TGTGCCAGCAGCCCCCGGGACAAGGGCGCAGATACGCAGTATTTT. Translated, it gives CASSPRDKGADTQYF. Full variable domain (outside the CDR3, taken from reference TRBV11-3 and TRBJ2-3): EAGVVQSPRYKIIEKKQPVAFWCNPISGHNTLYWYLQNLGQGPELLIRYENEEAVDDSQLPKDRFSAERLKGVDSTLKIQPAELGDSAVYLCASSPRDKGADTQYFGPGTRLTVL.

V is TRBV29-1 and J is TRBJ2-1; 10 nucleotides match TRBD2. This CDR3 is built from 17 residues. J gave up 0 bases and V 6 bases, and 11 bases lay outside the gene matches. Germline V gene data show CDR1 as SQVTM and CDR2 as ANQGSEA. The CDR3 loop is CSVDSLAGGNSYNEQFF. For the CDR3, the DNA is TGCAGCGTGGACTCGTTAGCGGGAGGTAACTCCTACAATGAGCAGTTCTTC.

This rearrangement joins TRBV5-1 to TRBJ1-3; 9 nucleotides agree with TRBD1. V dropped 0 bases and J dropped 3; count of bases not matched to a gene: 1. The CDR3 consists of 15 residues. CDR1 is SGHRS, CDR2 YFSETQ, per germline. The DNA of the CDR3 is TGCGCCAGCAGCTTGGGACAGGGGGTTGGAAACACCATATATTTT. Its translation is CASSLGQGVGNTIYF.

With regard to this clone: An end of the junction does not agree with germline; a read error may underlie this. The CDR3 loop is CSSSKSGTDLRLYGYTF. The CDR3, as DNA: TGTTCCAGCAGCAAGTCCGGGACAGATCTTCGCCTCTATGGCTACACCTTC. This chain connects TRBV7-9 to TRBJ1-2; the match to TRBD1 covers 7 bases. CDR3 length equals 17 residues. Per the germline V gene, CDR1 is SEHNR and CDR2 is FQNEAQ (reference sequence).

This sequence joins TRBV2 and TRBJ2-7, with D maybe TRBD2 (5 bases). V lost 6 bases and J lost 1, with 10 bases in between. This CDR3 spans 13 amino acids. In germline, CDR1 is SNHLY, CDR2 FYNNEI. The CDR3 protein is CASSRTSSYEQYF. In nucleotides, the CDR3 is TGTGCCAGCAGCAGGACTTCGTCCTACGAGCAGTACTTC.

The V call is TRBV2, the J call TRBJ1-5; tentative D call: TRBD1 (5 bases). Germline V lookup: CDR1 SNHLY, CDR2 FYNNEI. This CDR3 contains 20 residues. Between the trimmed V and J ends, which lost 4 bases and 6 bases, there was a span of 31 bases. CDR3 bases: TGTGCCAGCAGTGGTTCGGTCGCAGGGAAGGATCGCACTTCGGGTCAGCCCCAGCATTTT. Its translation: CASSGSVAGKDRTSGQPQHF. Full variable domain (outside the CDR3, taken from reference TRBV2 and TRBJ1-5): EPEVTQTPSHQVTQMGQEVILRCVPISNHLYFYWYRQILGQKVEFLVSFYNNEISEKSEIFDDQFSVERPDGSNFTLKIRSTKLEDSAMYFCASSGSVAGKDRTSGQPQHFGDGTRLSIL.

This clone showed up just a few times. V and J are TRBV29-1 and TRBJ2-7; D perhaps matches TRBD1 (6 bases). Germline V gene sequence: CDR1 SQVTM, CDR2 ANQGSEA. V lost 5 bases to trimming and J lost 6 bases, with 14 bases between them. This CDR3 spans 12 amino acids. CDR3: CSVLQGSGEQYF. The CDR3 DNA sequence: TGCAGCGTTCTACAGGGTTCCGGCGAGCAGTACTTC.

V is TRBV5-1 and J is TRBJ2-2, with D perhaps TRBD2 (5 bases). The germline V gene encodes CDR1 SGHRS and CDR2 YFSETQ. V gave up 6 bases and J gave up 2 bases, with 14 bases separating them. The CDR3 consists of 15 residues. CDR3 sequence reads: CASTFFGRNTGELFF. In nucleotides, the CDR3 is TGCGCCAGCACCTTTTTTGGGAGAAACACCGGGGAGCTGTTTTTT.

The chain uses TRBV27 and TRBJ1-5; 8 bases match TRBD1. V was clipped by 5 bases and J by 0 bases; unmatched bases: 9. Germline V lookup: CDR1 MNHEY, CDR2 SMNVEV (reference sequence). The CDR3 has 17 amino acids. This CDR3 reads CASSEDRGDVSNQPQHF. CDR3 DNA: TGTGCCAGCAGTGAAGACAGGGGCGACGTTAGCAATCAGCCCCAGCATTTT.

The chain recombines TRBV5-1 with TRBJ2-5; 9 bases map to TRBD2. Germline loops: CDR1 SGHRS, CDR2 YFSETQ. The junction had 4 bases not matched to a gene; V was cut back by 0 bases and J by 1 base. CDR3 length equals 16 residues. The CDR3: CASSLGAGGIQETQYF. The CDR3 DNA is TGCGCCAGCAGCTTGGGGGCGGGAGGGATCCAAGAGACCCAGTACTTC.

This rearrangement joins TRBV29-1 to TRBJ2-1, with 10 bases matching TRBD2. Germline CDR1 is SQVTM and CDR2 is ANQGSEA. Unmatched junction bases numbered 8, after V lost 5 bases and J lost 10 bases. The CDR3 has 13 amino acids. The CDR3: CSVRASGGFEQFF. The CDR3, as DNA: TGCAGCGTTCGGGCTAGCGGGGGTTTCGAGCAGTTCTTC.

The V call is TRBV6-1, the J call TRBJ2-1; TRBD2 agrees at 13 bases. Germline assignment: CDR1 MNHNS and CDR2 SASEGT. V shed 4 bases, J shed 9 bases, and the junction held 21 bases outside the gene matches. This CDR3 region has 20 residues. The CDR3 bases are TGTGCCAGCAGTGGACACCGGACGTGGCACCCCGGGACTAGCGGGGTTGAGCAGTTCTTC. It codes for CASSGHRTWHPGTSGVEQFF.

For the CDR3, the DNA is TGTGCCAGCAGCCCGACTAGCGGGAGTTTAGTTTGGGCAGATACGCAGTATTTT. Amino acid sequence: CASSPTSGSLVWADTQYF. The chain carries TRBV6-4 and TRBJ2-3; TRBD2 agrees at 12 bases. The trim removed 6 bases at V and 4 bases at J, leaving 14 bases unmatched. Looked up from germline, CDR1 is MRHNA and CDR2 is SNTAGT. The CDR3 covers 18 residues.

J is TRBJ2-7 and V is TRBV13, with 10 nucleotides matching TRBD2. V gave up 5 bases and J gave up 2 bases; unmatched junction bases: 18. Germline V lookup: CDR1 PRHDT, CDR2 FYEKMQ (reference sequence). This CDR3 is 19 amino acids long. Here the CDR3 reads CASSPRALAGGPSAYEQYF. The DNA for the CDR3 is TGTGCCAGCAGCCCGCGGGCCTTAGCGGGGGGACCCTCCGCCTACGAGCAGTACTTC.

The chain couples TRBV15 to TRBJ2-7; 7 bases match TRBD2. This CDR3 has 15 amino acids. Germline trimming cut 5 bases from V and 2 bases from J; bases unmatched to any gene: 9. Looked up from germline, CDR1 is LNHNV and CDR2 is YYDKDF (reference sequence). The CDR3 loop reads CATSRFRSGTYEQYF. CDR3 DNA: TGTGCCACCAGCCGATTTCGGAGCGGGACCTACGAGCAGTACTTC.

The CDR3 protein is CASSSLGPLETQYF. CDR3 bases: TGTGCCAGCAGCTCGTTGGGGCCGCTAGAGACCCAGTACTTC. The chain uses TRBV7-9 and TRBJ2-5; TRBD1 is a possible D gene (5 bases). This CDR3 contains 14 residues. V was clipped by 4 bases and J by 4 bases, with 13 bases between them. Germline V gives CDR1 SEHNR, CDR2 FQNEAQ (reference sequence). Using reference TRBV7-9 and TRBJ2-5 for the parts outside the CDR3, the full variable domain is DTGVSQNPRHKITKRGQNVTFRCDPISEHNRLYWYRQTLGQGPEFLTYFQNEAQLEKSRLLSDRFSAERPKGSFSTLEIQRTEQGDSAMYLCASSSLGPLETQYFGPGTRLLVL.

The chain couples TRBV28 to TRBJ2-1, with D possibly matching TRBD2 (6 bases). This CDR3 comprises 15 residues. Germline CDR1 and CDR2: MDHEN and SYDVKM. The germline V and J ends were trimmed by 6 bases and 4 bases, with 16 bases remaining between them. CDR3 sequence reads: CASSDGTYSYNEQFF. In DNA form, the CDR3 reads TGTGCCAGCAGCGATGGGACTTACTCTTACAATGAGCAGTTCTTC.

The chain uses TRBV5-6 and TRBJ2-5, with 12 bases identical to TRBD2. The end of the DNA is better explained by TRBJ2-7, so the J call may be wrong. This CDR3 region has 16 residues. Germline CDR1 is SGHDT and CDR2 is YYEEEE. CDR3 sequence (DNA): TGTGCCAGCAGCTATGTGTCTAGCGGGAGGGCCTACGAGCAGTACTTC. As protein: CASSYVSSGRAYEQYF.

V usage is TRBV28 and J usage is TRBJ1-1; D gene ambiguous. Germline V gene lookup returns CDR1 MDHEN and CDR2 SYDVKM. The CDR3 consists of 16 residues. V lost 8 bases and J lost 1, with 20 bases in between. The CDR3 DNA reads TGTGCCAGCGCCCCCTCAGGCTGGCAGCAGAACACTGAAGCTTTCTTT. It codes for CASAPSGWQQNTEAFF.

The rearrangement links TRBV9 to TRBJ1-2; D gene ambiguous. V lost 7 bases to trimming and J lost 5 bases, with 15 bases between them. This CDR3 contains 13 residues. CDR1 is SGDLS and CDR2 is YYNGEE in the germline V gene. For the CDR3, the DNA is TGTGCCAGCGCCCGCTTCCCGGGGTATGGCTACACCTTC. Translation gives CASARFPGYGYTF.

This chain links TRBV5-1 with TRBJ1-2; 7 nucleotides align to TRBD1. This CDR3 is 18 amino acids long. J gave up 2 bases and V 7 bases, and 20 bases lay outside the gene matches. CDR1 is SGHRS and CDR2 is YFSETQ in the germline V gene. CDR3 in amino acids: CASQSRPATGTVNYGYTF. The CDR3 nucleotides read TGCGCCAGCCAATCCAGACCGGCAACCGGGACAGTCAACTATGGCTACACCTTC.